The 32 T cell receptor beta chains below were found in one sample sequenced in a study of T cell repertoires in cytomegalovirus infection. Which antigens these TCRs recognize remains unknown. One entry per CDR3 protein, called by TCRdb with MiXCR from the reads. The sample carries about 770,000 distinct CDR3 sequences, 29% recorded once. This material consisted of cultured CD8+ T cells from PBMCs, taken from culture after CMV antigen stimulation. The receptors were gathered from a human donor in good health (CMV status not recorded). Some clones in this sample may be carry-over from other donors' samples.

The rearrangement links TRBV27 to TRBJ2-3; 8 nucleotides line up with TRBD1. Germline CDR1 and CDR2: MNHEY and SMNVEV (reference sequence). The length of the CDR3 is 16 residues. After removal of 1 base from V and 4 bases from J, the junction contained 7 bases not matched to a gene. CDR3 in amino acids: CASSLLGDRYADTQYF. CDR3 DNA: TGTGCCAGCAGTTTATTAGGGGACAGGTATGCAGATACGCAGTATTTT.

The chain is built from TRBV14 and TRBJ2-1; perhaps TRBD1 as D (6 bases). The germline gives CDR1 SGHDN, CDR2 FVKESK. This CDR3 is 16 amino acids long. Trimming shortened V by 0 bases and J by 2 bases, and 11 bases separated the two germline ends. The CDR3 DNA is TGTGCCAGCAGCCAAGATGAAGGGGGTACCTACAATGAGCAGTTCTTC. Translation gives CASSQDEGGTYNEQFF.

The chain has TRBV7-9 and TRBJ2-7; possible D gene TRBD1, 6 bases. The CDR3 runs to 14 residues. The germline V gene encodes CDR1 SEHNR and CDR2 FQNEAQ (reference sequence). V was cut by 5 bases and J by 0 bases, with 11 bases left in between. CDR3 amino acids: CASSRPGDSYEQYF. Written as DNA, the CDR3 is TGTGCCAGCAGCAGGCCAGGGGACTCCTACGAGCAGTACTTC.

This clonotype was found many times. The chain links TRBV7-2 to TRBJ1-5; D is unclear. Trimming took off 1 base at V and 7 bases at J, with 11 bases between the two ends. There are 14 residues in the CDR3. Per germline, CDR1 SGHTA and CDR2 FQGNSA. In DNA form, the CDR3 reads TGTGCCAGCAGCTTAGACGGAGGGTTACAGCCCCAGCATTTT. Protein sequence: CASSLDGGLQPQHF.

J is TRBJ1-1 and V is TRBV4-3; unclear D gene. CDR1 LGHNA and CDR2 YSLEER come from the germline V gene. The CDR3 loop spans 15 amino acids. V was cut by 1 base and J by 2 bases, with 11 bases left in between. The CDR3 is CASSQGNTFNTEAFF. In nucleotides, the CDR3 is TGCGCCAGCAGCCAAGGGAACACTTTTAACACTGAAGCTTTCTTT.

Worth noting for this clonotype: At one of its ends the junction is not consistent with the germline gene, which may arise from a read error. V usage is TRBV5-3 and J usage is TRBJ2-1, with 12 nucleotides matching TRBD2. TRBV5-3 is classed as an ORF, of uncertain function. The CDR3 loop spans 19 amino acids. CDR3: CASSLVGASGGAPYNEQFF. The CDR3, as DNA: TGTGCCAGCAGCTTGGTTGGGGCTAGCGGGGGGGCCCCCTACAATGAGCAGTTCTTC.

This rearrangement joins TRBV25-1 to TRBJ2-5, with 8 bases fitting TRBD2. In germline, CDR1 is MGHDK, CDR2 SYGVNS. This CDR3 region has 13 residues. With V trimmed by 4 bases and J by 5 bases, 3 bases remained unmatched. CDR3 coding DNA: TGTGCCAGCAGTGTCGGGGGGGAGGAGACCCAGTACTTC. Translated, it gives CASSVGGEETQYF. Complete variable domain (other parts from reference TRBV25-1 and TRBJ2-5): EADIYQTPRYLVIGTGKKITLECSQTMGHDKMYWYQQDPGMELHLIHYSYGVNSTEKGDLSSESTVSRIRTEHFPLTLESARPSHTSQYLCASSVGGEETQYFGPGTRLLVL.

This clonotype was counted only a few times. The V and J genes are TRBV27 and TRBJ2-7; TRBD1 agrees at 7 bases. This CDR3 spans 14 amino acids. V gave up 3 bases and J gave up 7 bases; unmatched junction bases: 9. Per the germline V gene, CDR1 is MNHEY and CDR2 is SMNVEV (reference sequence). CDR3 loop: CASSFADRPGEQYV. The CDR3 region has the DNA TGTGCCAGCAGTTTCGCGGACAGGCCGGGGGAGCAGTACGTC.

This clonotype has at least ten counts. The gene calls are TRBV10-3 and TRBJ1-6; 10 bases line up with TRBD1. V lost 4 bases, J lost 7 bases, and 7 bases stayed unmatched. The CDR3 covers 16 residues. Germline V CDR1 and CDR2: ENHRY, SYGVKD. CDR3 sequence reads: CAISVGGGQGNSPLHF. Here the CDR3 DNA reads TGTGCCATCAGTGTTGGAGGGGGACAGGGGAATTCACCCCTCCACTTT.

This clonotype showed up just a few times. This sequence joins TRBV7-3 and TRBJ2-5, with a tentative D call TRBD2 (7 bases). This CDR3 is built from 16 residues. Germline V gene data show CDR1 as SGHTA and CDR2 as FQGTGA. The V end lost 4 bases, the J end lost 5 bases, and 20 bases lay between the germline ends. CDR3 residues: CASSWGGAPRQETQYF. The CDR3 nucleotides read TGTGCCAGCAGCTGGGGGGGGGCCCCCCGGCAGGAGACCCAGTACTTC.

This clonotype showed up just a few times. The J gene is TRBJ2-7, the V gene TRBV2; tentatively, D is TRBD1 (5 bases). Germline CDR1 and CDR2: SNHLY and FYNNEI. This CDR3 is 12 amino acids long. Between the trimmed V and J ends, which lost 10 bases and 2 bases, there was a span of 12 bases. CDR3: CANLDKTYEQYV. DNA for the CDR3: TGTGCCAACTTGGACAAGACCTACGAGCAGTACGTC.

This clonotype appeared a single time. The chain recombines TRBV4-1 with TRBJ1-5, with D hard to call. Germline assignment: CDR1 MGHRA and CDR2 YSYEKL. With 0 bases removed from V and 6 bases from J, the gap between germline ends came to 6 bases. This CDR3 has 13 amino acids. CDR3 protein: CASSQEVSQPQHF. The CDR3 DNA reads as TGCGCCAGCAGCCAAGAAGTCAGTCAGCCCCAGCATTTT.

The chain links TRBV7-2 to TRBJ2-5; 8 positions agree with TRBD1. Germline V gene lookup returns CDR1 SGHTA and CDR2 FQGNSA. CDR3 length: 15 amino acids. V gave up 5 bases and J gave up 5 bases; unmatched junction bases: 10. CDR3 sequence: CASSERTGTSETQYF. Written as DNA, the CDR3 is TGTGCCAGCAGCGAGAGGACAGGGACGTCGGAGACCCAGTACTTC.

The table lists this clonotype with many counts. The DNA for the CDR3 is TGTGCCAGCAGCCAGAGGACTAGCGAGAACTTAAACAGCTCCTACAATGAGCAGTTCTTC. Translating it yields CASSQRTSENLNSSYNEQFF. The chain has TRBV7-8 and TRBJ2-1; 9 nucleotides line up with TRBD2. Germline V CDR1 and CDR2: SGHVS, FQNEAQ. The CDR3 covers 20 residues. V was clipped by 5 bases and J by 0 bases; unmatched bases: 17.

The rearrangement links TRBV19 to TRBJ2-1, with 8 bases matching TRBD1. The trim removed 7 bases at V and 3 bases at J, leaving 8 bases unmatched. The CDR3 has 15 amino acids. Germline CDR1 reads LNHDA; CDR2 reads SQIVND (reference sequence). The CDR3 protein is CASTPQGEFYNEQFF. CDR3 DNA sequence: TGTGCCAGTACACCACAGGGGGAATTCTACAATGAGCAGTTCTTC.

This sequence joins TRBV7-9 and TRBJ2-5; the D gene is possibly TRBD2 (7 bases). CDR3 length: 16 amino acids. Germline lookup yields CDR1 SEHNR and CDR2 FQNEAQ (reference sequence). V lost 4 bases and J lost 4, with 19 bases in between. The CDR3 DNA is TGTGCCAGCAGCTCCAACCTGGGGGGGCGCCGAGAGACCCAGTACTTC. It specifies CASSSNLGGRRETQYF.

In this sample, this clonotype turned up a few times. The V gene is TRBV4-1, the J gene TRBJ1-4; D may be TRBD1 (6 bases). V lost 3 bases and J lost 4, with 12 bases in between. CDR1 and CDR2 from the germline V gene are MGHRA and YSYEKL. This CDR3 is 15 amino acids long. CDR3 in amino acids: CASSQMDSHNEKLFF. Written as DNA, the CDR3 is TGCGCCAGCAGCCAGATGGACAGCCATAATGAAAAACTGTTTTTT.

The CDR3 DNA reads TGTGCCAGCAGCGTAATAGGACTAGCCGGGGGTACAGATACGCAGTATTTT. It yields the protein CASSVIGLAGGTDTQYF. The gene calls are TRBV9 and TRBJ2-3, with TRBD2 matching 8 bases. The CDR3 loop spans 17 amino acids. Germline V gives CDR1 SGDLS, CDR2 YYNGEE. The V gene end was trimmed by 1 base and the J gene end by 3 bases; junction bases not matched to a gene: 10.

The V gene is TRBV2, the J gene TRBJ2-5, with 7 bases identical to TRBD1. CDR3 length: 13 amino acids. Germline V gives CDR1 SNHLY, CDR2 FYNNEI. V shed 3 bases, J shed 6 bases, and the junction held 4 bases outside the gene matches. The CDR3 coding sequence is TGTGCCAGCAGTGACGAGGGGGCGAAGACCCAGTACTTC. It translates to CASSDEGAKTQYF. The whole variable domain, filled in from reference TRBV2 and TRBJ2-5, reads EPEVTQTPSHQVTQMGQEVILRCVPISNHLYFYWYRQILGQKVEFLVSFYNNEISEKSEIFDDQFSVERPDGSNFTLKIRSTKLEDSAMYFCASSDEGAKTQYFGPGTRLLVL.

CDR3 region: CASSFIRGPNNEQFF. CDR3 nucleotides: TGTGCCAGCTCCTTTATCCGGGGCCCGAACAATGAGCAGTTCTTC. J is TRBJ2-1 and V is TRBV7-8, with D perhaps matching TRBD1 or TRBD2 (5 bases each). Germline V CDR1 and CDR2: SGHVS, FQNEAQ. V was clipped by 8 bases and J by 5 bases, with 19 bases between them. The CDR3 consists of 15 residues.

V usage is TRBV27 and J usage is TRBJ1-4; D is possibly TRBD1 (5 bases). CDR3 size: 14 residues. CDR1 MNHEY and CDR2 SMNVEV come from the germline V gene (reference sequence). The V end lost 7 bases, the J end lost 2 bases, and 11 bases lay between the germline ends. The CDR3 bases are TGTGCCAGCACCGCCCGGGGGACTAATGAAAAACTGTTTTTT. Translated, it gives CASTARGTNEKLFF.

CDR3 sequence (DNA): TGTGCCAGCAGCCCAGACCCTCGGGTAGTTGACACTGAAGCTTTCTTT. Its translation: CASSPDPRVVDTEAFF. V is TRBV7-4 and J is TRBJ1-1, with D uncertain. Germline V gene data show CDR1 as SGHVT and CDR2 as SQSDAQ. This CDR3 is built from 16 residues. Trimming took 5 bases from V and 3 from J, leaving 19 bases between them. Complete variable domain (other parts from reference TRBV7-4 and TRBJ1-1): GAGVSQSPRYKVAKRGRDVALRCDSISGHVTLYWYRQTLGQGSEVLTYSQSDAQRDKSGRPSGRFSAERPERSVSTLKIQRTEQGDSAVYLCASSPDPRVVDTEAFFGQGTRLTVV.

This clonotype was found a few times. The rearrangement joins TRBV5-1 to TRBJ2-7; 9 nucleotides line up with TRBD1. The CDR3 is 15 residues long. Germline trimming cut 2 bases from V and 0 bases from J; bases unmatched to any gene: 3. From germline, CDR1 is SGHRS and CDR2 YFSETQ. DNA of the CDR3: TGCGCCAGCAGCTTTATGGACAGGGGCTCCTACGAGCAGTACTTC. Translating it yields CASSFMDRGSYEQYF.

Here the CDR3 reads CASTDAARAEKLFF. CDR3 sequence (DNA): TGTGCCAGCACTGACGCGGCTCGGGCTGAAAAACTGTTTTTT. The chain joins TRBV6-1 to TRBJ1-4; D not certain. Germline loops: CDR1 MNHNS, CDR2 SASEGT. V dropped 7 bases and J dropped 7 bases, with 16 bases sitting between them. The CDR3 covers 14 residues.

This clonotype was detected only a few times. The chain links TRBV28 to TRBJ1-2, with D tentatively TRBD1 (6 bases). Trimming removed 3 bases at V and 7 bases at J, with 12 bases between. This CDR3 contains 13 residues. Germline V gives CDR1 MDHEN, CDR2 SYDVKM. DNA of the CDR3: TGTGCCAGCAGTTTGTGGGGGCGTGCTGGCTACACCTTC. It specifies CASSLWGRAGYTF.

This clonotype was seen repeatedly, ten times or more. In DNA form, the CDR3 reads TGTGCCAGCAGCCAAGGGGGTATCACAGATACGCAGTATTTT. Protein sequence: CASSQGGITDTQYF. The rearrangement joins TRBV7-6 to TRBJ2-3; TRBD1 is a possible D gene (6 bases). Per germline, CDR1 SGHVS and CDR2 FNYEAQ. The CDR3 extends over 14 amino acids. The germline V and J ends were trimmed by 5 bases and 2 bases, with 11 bases remaining between them.

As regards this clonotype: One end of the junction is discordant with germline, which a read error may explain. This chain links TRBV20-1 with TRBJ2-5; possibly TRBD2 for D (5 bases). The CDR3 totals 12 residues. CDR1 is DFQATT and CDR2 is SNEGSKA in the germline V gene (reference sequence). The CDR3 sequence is CSPRGSGGTQYF. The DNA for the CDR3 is TGCAGTCCTAGAGGGAGCGGTGGGACCCAGTACTTC.

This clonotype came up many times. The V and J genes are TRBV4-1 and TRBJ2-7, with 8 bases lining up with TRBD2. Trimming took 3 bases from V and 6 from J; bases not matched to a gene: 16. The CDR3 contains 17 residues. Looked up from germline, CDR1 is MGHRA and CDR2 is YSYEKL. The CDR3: CASSQRPLRRGDVEQYF. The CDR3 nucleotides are TGCGCCAGCAGCCAGAGGCCCCTGAGGCGGGGGGACGTCGAGCAGTACTTC.

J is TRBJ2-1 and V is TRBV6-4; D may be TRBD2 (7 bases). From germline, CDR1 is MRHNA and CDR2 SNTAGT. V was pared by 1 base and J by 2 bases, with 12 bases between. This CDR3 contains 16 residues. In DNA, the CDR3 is TGTGCCAGCAGTGACTTGGGGGGGGCGACCTACAATGAGCAGTTCTTC. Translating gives CASSDLGGATYNEQFF.

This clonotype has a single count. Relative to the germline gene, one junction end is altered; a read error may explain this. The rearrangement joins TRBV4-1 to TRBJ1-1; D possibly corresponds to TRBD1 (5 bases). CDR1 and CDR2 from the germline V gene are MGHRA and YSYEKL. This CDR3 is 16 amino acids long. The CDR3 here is CASSQGDETLNTEAFF. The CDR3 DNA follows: TGTGCCAGCAGCCAAGGGGATGAAACCCTGAACACTGAAGCTTTCTTT.

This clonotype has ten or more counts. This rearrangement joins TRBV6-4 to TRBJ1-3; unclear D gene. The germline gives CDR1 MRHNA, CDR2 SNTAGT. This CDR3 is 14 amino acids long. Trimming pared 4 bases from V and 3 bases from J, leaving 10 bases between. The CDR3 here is CASSVSPDGNTIYF. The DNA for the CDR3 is TGTGCCAGCAGTGTTTCCCCGGATGGAAACACCATATATTTT.

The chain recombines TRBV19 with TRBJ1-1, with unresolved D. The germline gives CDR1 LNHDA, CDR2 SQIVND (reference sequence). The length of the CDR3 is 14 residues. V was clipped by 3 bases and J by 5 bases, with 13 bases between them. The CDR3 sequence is CASSIYGTGTEAFF. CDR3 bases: TGTGCCAGTAGTATTTACGGTACGGGGACTGAAGCTTTCTTT.